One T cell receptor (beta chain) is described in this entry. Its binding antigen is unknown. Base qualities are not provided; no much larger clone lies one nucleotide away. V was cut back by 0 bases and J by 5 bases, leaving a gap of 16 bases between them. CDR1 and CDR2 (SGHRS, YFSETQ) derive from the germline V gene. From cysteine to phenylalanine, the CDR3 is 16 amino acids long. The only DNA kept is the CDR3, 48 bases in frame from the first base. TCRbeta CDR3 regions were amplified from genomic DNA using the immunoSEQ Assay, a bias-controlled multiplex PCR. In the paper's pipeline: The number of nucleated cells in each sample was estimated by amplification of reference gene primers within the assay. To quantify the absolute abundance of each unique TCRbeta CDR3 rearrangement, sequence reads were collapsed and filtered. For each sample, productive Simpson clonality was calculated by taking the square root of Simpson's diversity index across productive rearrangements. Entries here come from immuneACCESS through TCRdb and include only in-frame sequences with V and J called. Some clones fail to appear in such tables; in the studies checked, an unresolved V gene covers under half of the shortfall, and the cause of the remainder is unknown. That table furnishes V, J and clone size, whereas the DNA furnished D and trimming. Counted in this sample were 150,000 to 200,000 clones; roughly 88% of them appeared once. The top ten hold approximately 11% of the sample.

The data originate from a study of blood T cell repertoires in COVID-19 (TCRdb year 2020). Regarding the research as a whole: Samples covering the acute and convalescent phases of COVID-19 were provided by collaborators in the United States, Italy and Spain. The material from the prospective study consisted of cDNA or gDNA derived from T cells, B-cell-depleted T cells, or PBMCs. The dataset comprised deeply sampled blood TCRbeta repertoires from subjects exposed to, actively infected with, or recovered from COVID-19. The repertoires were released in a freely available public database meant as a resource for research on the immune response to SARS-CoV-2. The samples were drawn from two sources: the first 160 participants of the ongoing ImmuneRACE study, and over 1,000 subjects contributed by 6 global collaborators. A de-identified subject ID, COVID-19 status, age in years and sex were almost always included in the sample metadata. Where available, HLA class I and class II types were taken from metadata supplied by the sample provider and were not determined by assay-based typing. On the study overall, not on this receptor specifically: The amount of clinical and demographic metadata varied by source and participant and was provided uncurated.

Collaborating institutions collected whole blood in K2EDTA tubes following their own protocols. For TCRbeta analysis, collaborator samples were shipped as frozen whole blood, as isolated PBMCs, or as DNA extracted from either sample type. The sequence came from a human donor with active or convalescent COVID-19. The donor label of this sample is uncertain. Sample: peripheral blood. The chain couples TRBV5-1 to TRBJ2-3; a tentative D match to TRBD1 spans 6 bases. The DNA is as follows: TGCGCCAGCAGCTTGGTACACCCGAGAGGGGGAGATACGCAGTATTTT. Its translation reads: CASSLVHPRGGDTQYF. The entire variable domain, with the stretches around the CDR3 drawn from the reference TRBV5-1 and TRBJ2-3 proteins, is KAGVTQTPRYLIKTRGQQVTLSCSPISGHRSVSWYQQTPGQGLQFLFEYFSETQRNKGNFPGRFSGRQFSNSRSEMNVSTLELGDSALYLCASSLVHPRGGDTQYFGPGTRLTVL.